A single sample is the source of the 28 T cell receptor beta chains below, sequenced in a study of identical twins. TCRdb called the 5' RACE reads again in MiXCR, with one record for every CDR3 protein. The profile covers over 600,000 distinct CDR3 sequences, with 21% appearing a single time and roughly 4.3% taken by the ten largest. These data were also filed under a second study, of T cells expressing NK-cell markers.

Sequenced: PBMCs. All receptors derive from a woman under 30 in good health.

At least ten counts were recorded for this clonotype. This CDR3 reads CASSLLQSGTGELFF. The CDR3 DNA sequence: TGTGCCAGCAGTTTATTGCAATCAGGCACCGGGGAGCTGTTTTTT. The chain links TRBV12-3 or TRBV12-4 to TRBJ2-2; D is uncertain. With 2 bases removed from V and 4 bases from J, the gap between germline ends came to 11 bases. The CDR3 length is 15 residues.

This clonotype was observed a handful of times. The V gene is TRBV6-1, the J gene TRBJ2-3; 9 nucleotides line up with TRBD2. Trimming cost V 6 bases and J 4 bases; bases outside gene matches: 5. The CDR3 consists of 14 residues. CDR1 is MNHNS, CDR2 SASEGT, per germline. CDR3 sequence: CASRERGAADTQYF. CDR3 coding DNA: TGTGCCAGCAGAGAGCGGGGGGCGGCAGATACGCAGTATTTT.

In this sample, this clonotype turned up many times. The chain joins TRBV20-1 to TRBJ2-5; 7 bases align to TRBD2. The germline CDR1 and CDR2 sequences are DFQATT and SNEGSKA (reference sequence). The trim removed 4 bases at V and 7 bases at J, leaving 6 bases unmatched. This CDR3 spans 12 amino acids. The CDR3: CSAIWRERTQYF. CDR3 bases: TGCAGTGCTATCTGGCGGGAGAGGACCCAGTACTTC.

The genes are TRBV12-5 and TRBJ1-1; D uncertain. The CDR3 sequence is 12 residues long. The V gene lost 5 bases and the J gene lost 3 bases, with 7 bases spanning the gap. Germline CDR1 is LGHNT and CDR2 is FRNRAP. The CDR3 DNA sequence: TGTGCTAGTGGTCAGCCGTACACTGAAGCTTTCTTT. This gives the protein CASGQPYTEAFF.

The chain has TRBV20-1 and TRBJ2-1, with 10 bases lining up with TRBD1. The CDR3 spans 13 residues. J gave up 8 bases and V 7 bases, and 8 bases lay outside the gene matches. Per the germline V gene, CDR1 is DFQATT and CDR2 is SNEGSKA (reference sequence). CDR3 region: CSVGDRGVYEQFF. The CDR3 bases are TGCAGTGTTGGGGACAGGGGCGTCTATGAGCAGTTCTTC.

The chain uses TRBV6-2 or TRBV6-3 and TRBJ1-1, with 7 bases aligning to TRBD1. Per germline, CDR1 MNHEY and CDR2 SVGEGT. CDR3 size: 12 residues. Germline trimming cut 6 bases from V and 9 bases from J; bases unmatched to any gene: 7. The CDR3 DNA is TGTGCCAGCAGCTCAGACAGGGTTCAAGCTTTCTTT. This encodes CASSSDRVQAFF.

This clonotype was counted at least ten times. The V gene is TRBV18, the J gene TRBJ2-1, with TRBD2 matching over 11 bases. Germline CDR1 and CDR2: KGHSH and LQKENI. This CDR3 has 15 residues. J gave up 6 bases and V 3 bases, and 4 bases lay outside the gene matches. The CDR3 loop reads CASSPPSGRFNEQFF. The CDR3 region has the DNA TGTGCCAGCTCACCCCCTAGCGGGAGGTTCAATGAGCAGTTCTTC.

J is TRBJ2-5 and V is TRBV7-6; the match to TRBD2 covers 8 bases. The CDR3 sequence is 16 residues long. V was pared by 2 bases and J by 5 bases, with 10 bases of the junction left unmatched. Germline loops: CDR1 SGHVS, CDR2 FNYEAQ. The CDR3 is CASSLLSGSNKETQYF. DNA for the CDR3: TGTGCCAGCAGCTTACTAAGCGGGAGTAACAAGGAGACCCAGTACTTC.

The genes are TRBV5-1 and TRBJ2-1; 11 nucleotides align to TRBD2. This CDR3 has 16 residues. The germline CDR1 and CDR2 sequences are SGHRS and YFSETQ. J gave up 6 bases and V 3 bases, and 8 bases lay outside the gene matches. CDR3 sequence: CASSYVRLAGLNEQFF. The CDR3 bases are TGCGCCAGCAGCTACGTTCGACTAGCGGGGCTCAATGAGCAGTTCTTC.

The rearrangement joins TRBV5-6 to TRBJ1-6; TRBD1 matches 8 bases. CDR3 size: 14 residues. Germline CDR1 SGHDT, CDR2 YYEEEE. The V segment lost 3 bases and the J segment 8 bases; nucleotides outside the gene matches: 4. This CDR3 is CASSWTGSDSPLHF. For the CDR3, the DNA is TGTGCCAGCAGCTGGACAGGGAGCGATTCACCCCTCCACTTT.

This clonotype was counted a few times. The V gene is TRBV11-2, the J gene TRBJ2-5, with 7 bases lining up with TRBD1. Germline V gene lookup returns CDR1 SGHAT and CDR2 FQNNGV. V was clipped by 5 bases and J by 3 bases; unmatched bases: 6. This CDR3 contains 14 residues. The CDR3 bases are TGTGCCAGCAGCGCCACGACAGGGAAAGAGACCCAGTACTTC. Translation gives CASSATTGKETQYF.

The chain combines TRBV18 with TRBJ2-5; tentative D call: TRBD1 (6 bases). The CDR3 covers 14 residues. V was cut by 1 base and J by 5 bases, with 11 bases left in between. The germline CDR1 and CDR2 sequences are KGHSH and LQKENI. As DNA, the CDR3 is TGTGCCAGCTCACCACTGGGGGCCGGGGAGACCCAGTACTTC. Translating it yields CASSPLGAGETQYF.

This clonotype was counted between two and nine times. The V gene is TRBV6-1, the J gene TRBJ2-7, with D unresolved. V lost 8 bases and J lost 6, with 14 bases in between. The CDR3 runs 12 residues. Looked up from germline, CDR1 is MNHNS and CDR2 is SASEGT. For the CDR3, the DNA is TGTGCCAGCTCCCCCTCCTATGGCGAGCAGTACTTC. Its protein product is CASSPSYGEQYF.

The chain's CDR3 is CSAFDGGAYEQYF. As DNA, the CDR3 is TGCAGTGCTTTCGACGGAGGAGCCTACGAGCAGTACTTC. V gene TRBV20-1 combines with J gene TRBJ2-7; tentative D call: TRBD2 (5 bases). This CDR3 is built from 13 residues. Germline-derived CDR1 and CDR2 are DFQATT and SNEGSKA (reference sequence). The V gene lost 5 bases and the J gene lost 2 bases, with 13 bases spanning the gap.

This clonotype came up a few times. The chain joins TRBV6-1 to TRBJ1-1; no definite D call. Trimming stripped 5 bases from V and 5 bases from J, with 12 bases between. Germline V lookup: CDR1 MNHNS, CDR2 SASEGT. CDR3 length: 13 residues. Written as DNA, the CDR3 is TGTGCCAGCAGTAGAGCGGGTGATACTGAAGCTTTCTTT. Residues: CASSRAGDTEAFF.

The rearrangement links TRBV20-1 to TRBJ2-2; TRBD1 is a possible D gene (7 bases). This CDR3 is 16 amino acids long. With 6 bases removed from V and 6 bases from J, the gap between germline ends came to 23 bases. Germline CDR1 DFQATT, CDR2 SNEGSKA (reference sequence). CDR3 protein: CSARDGGGVNSGELFF. Here the CDR3 DNA reads TGCAGTGCCCGCGATGGAGGGGGCGTTAATTCCGGGGAGCTGTTTTTT.

This chain links TRBV29-1 with TRBJ1-1, with 10 positions matching TRBD1. V dropped 4 bases and J dropped 4; count of bases not matched to a gene: 0. This CDR3 spans 12 amino acids. CDR1 and CDR2 (germline): SQVTM, ANQGSEA. This chain's CDR3 is CSVGDRGTEAFF. The CDR3 coding sequence is TGCAGCGTTGGGGACAGGGGCACTGAAGCTTTCTTT.

V and J are TRBV20-1 and TRBJ2-1, with 8 nucleotides matching TRBD1. V lost 6 bases to trimming and J lost 4 bases; unmatched junction nucleotides: 5. Germline CDR1 DFQATT, CDR2 SNEGSKA (reference sequence). There are 13 residues in the CDR3. The CDR3 spells CSARDRPYNEQFF. Written as DNA, the CDR3 is TGCAGTGCCCGGGACAGGCCGTACAATGAGCAGTTCTTC.

This clonotype appeared many times. V usage is TRBV5-1 and J usage is TRBJ1-2; TRBD1 might be the D (6 bases). V lost 0 bases and J lost 8, with 20 bases in between. Germline V lookup: CDR1 SGHRS, CDR2 YFSETQ. The CDR3 totals 16 residues. CDR3 sequence reads: CASSLALGGRESGYTF. The CDR3 DNA is TGCGCCAGCAGCTTGGCTCTTGGGGGCCGAGAATCCGGCTACACCTTC.

The chain uses TRBV5-1 and TRBJ2-1, with 10 bases identical to TRBD2. J was trimmed by 12 bases and V by 3 bases; bases with no gene match: 6. Looked up from germline, CDR1 is SGHRS and CDR2 is YFSETQ. This CDR3 has 13 residues. CDR3 DNA: TGCGCCAGCAGCTACACTTTAGCGGGAGGGCAGTTCTTC. This encodes CASSYTLAGGQFF.

The rearrangement joins TRBV20-1 to TRBJ2-1; D is undetermined. V was cut by 7 bases and J by 0 bases, with 7 bases left in between. The CDR3 runs 12 residues. CDR1 is DFQATT and CDR2 is SNEGSKA in the germline V gene (reference sequence). The CDR3 here is CSEQSSYNEQFF. The CDR3 bases are TGCAGTGAACAGAGCTCCTACAATGAGCAGTTCTTC.

The chain has TRBV4-3 and TRBJ2-2; D could derive from TRBD1 or TRBD2 (5 bases each). The CDR3 consists of 14 residues. Germline-derived CDR1 and CDR2 are LGHNA and YSLEER. Trimming cost V 6 bases and J 7 bases, with 15 bases left between them. Here the CDR3 reads CASSRDQQVGELFF. The CDR3 nucleotides are TGCGCCAGCAGTCGGGACCAGCAGGTCGGGGAGCTGTTTTTT.

A few counts support this clonotype. The rearrangement joins TRBV5-1 to TRBJ2-7, with D unclear. The CDR3 runs to 15 residues. Trimming stripped 2 bases from V and 2 bases from J, with 14 bases between. Germline V CDR1 and CDR2: SGHRS, YFSETQ. CDR3 nucleotide sequence: TGCGCCAGCAGCTTTGGTGCCATTGGGCCCTACGAGCAGTACTTC. It specifies CASSFGAIGPYEQYF.

This clonotype was recorded many times. The V and J genes are TRBV5-1 and TRBJ1-1; perhaps TRBD1 as D (5 bases). The germline V and J ends were trimmed by 4 bases and 6 bases, with 7 bases remaining between them. The CDR3 extends over 11 amino acids. Per germline, CDR1 SGHRS and CDR2 YFSETQ. The CDR3 loop is CASSRGAEAFF. The CDR3 region has the DNA TGCGCCAGCAGCCGAGGGGCTGAAGCTTTCTTT.

This clonotype has just a few counts. The rearrangement uses TRBV7-9 and TRBJ2-5, with 8 positions matching TRBD2. Trimming removed 5 bases from V and 4 bases from J; junction bases left unmatched: 6. Germline CDR1 is SEHNR and CDR2 is FQNEAQ (reference sequence). The CDR3 is made up of 14 amino acids. CDR3: CASSPGSGGETQYF. CDR3 coding DNA: TGTGCCAGCAGCCCTGGGAGCGGGGGAGAGACCCAGTACTTC.

The J gene is TRBJ2-5, the V gene TRBV4-2, with D tentatively TRBD1 (5 bases). The CDR3 is 15 residues long. Germline V lookup: CDR1 LGHNA, CDR2 YNFKEQ. The V end lost 0 bases, the J end lost 2 bases, and 10 bases lay between the germline ends. The CDR3 coding sequence is TGTGCCAGCAGCCAAGAAGGGGCCCAACAAGAGACCCAGTACTTC. Translated, it gives CASSQEGAQQETQYF.

This chain uses TRBV3-1 with TRBJ2-2; TRBD2 aligns across 11 bases. This CDR3 contains 18 residues. Germline loops: CDR1 LGHDT, CDR2 YNNKEL (reference sequence). Losses at the gene ends were 1 base for V and 6 bases for J; bases not matched to a gene: 10. DNA of the CDR3: TGTGCCAGCAGCCAAGGACTAGCGGGATTTCCGGAGTCCGGGGAGCTGTTTTTT. As protein: CASSQGLAGFPESGELFF.

The gene calls are TRBV29-1 and TRBJ2-7; 8 bases align to TRBD1. The CDR3 has 13 amino acids. Germline CDR1 reads SQVTM; CDR2 reads ANQGSEA. J lost 4 bases, V lost 6 bases, and 8 bases had no gene match. The CDR3 DNA follows: TGCAGCGTATCCCGGACAGGGAGGTACGAGCAGTACTTC. Its protein is CSVSRTGRYEQYF.